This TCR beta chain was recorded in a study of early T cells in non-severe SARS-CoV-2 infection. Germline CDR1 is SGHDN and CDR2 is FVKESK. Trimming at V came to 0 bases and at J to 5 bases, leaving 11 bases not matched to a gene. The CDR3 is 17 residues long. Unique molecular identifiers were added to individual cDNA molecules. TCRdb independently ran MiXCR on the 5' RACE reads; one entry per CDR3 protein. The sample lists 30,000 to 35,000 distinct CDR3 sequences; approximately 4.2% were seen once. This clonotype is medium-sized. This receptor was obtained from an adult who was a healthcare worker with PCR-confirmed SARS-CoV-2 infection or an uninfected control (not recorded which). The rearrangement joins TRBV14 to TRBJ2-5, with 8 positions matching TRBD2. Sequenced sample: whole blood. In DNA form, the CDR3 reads TGTGCCAGCAGCCAAGAAACCCGGACTAGCCCAGAGGAGACCCAGTACTTC. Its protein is CASSQETRTSPEETQYF.